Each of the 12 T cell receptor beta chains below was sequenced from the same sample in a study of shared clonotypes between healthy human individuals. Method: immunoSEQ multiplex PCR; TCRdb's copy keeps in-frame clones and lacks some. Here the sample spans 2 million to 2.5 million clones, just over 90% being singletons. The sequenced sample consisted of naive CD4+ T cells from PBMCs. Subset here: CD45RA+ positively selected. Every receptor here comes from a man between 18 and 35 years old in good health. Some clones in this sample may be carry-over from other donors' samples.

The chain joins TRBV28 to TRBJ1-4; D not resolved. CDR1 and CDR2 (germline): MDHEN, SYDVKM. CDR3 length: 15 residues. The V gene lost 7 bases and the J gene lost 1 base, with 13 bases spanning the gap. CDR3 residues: CASKGDAKTNEKLFF. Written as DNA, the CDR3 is TGTGCCAGCAAGGGTGACGCGAAAACTAATGAAAAACTGTTTTTT.

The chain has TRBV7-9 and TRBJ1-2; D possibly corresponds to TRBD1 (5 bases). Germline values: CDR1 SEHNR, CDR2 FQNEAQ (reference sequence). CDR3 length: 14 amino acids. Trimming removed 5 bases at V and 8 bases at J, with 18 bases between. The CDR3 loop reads CASSRGEGRNGYTF. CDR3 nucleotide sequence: TGTGCCAGCAGCCGGGGCGAGGGGAGGAACGGCTACACCTTC.

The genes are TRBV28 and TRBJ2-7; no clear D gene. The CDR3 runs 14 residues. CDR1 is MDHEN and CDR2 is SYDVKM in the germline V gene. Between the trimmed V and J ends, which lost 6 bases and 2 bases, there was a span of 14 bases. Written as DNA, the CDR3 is TGTGCCAGCAGCCCCTTTAAGGGAACCTACGAGCAGTACTTC. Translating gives CASSPFKGTYEQYF. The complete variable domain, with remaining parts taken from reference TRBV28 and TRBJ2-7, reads DVKVTQSSRYLVKRTGEKVFLECVQDMDHENMFWYRQDPGLGLRLIYFSYDVKMKEKGDIPEGYSVSREKKERFSLILESASTNQTSMYLCASSPFKGTYEQYFGPGTRLTVT.

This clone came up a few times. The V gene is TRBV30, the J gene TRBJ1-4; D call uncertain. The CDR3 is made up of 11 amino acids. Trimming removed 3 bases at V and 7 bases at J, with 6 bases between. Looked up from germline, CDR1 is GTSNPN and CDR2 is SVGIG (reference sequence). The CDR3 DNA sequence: TGTGCCTGGAGGACTGGTGAAAAACTGTTTTTT. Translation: CAWRTGEKLFF.

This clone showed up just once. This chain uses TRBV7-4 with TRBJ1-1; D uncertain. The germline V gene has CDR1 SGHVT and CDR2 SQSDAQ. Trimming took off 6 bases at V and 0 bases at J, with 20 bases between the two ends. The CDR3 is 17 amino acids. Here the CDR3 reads CASSFAGIPFMNTEAFF. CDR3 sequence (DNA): TGTGCCAGCAGTTTTGCCGGGATACCTTTCATGAACACTGAAGCTTTCTTT.

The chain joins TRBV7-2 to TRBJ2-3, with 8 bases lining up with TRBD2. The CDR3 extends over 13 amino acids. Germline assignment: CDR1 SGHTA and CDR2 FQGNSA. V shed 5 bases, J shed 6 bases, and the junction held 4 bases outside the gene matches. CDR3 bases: TGTGCCAGCAGCCCCCGGGAGGGGGATACGCAGTATTTT. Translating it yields CASSPREGDTQYF. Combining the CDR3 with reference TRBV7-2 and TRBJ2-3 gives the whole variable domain GAGVSQSPSNKVTEKGKDVELRCDPISGHTALYWYRQSLGQGLEFLIYFQGNSAPDKSGLPSDRFSAERTGGSVSTLTIQRTQQEDSAVYLCASSPREGDTQYFGPGTRLTVL.

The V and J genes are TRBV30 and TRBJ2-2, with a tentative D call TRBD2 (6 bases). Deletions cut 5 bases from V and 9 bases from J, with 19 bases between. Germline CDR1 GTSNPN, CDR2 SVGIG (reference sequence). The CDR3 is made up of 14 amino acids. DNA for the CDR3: TGTGCCTGGGCCCCCGGGACTGCTACCCGGGAGCTGTTTTTT. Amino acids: CAWAPGTATRELFF.

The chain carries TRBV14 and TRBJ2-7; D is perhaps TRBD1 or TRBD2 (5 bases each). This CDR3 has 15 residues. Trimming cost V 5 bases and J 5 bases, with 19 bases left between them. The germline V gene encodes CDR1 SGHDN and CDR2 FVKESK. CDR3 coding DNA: TGTGCCAGCAGCTTAACCGGGACGCGAATCCACGAGCAGTACTTC. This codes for CASSLTGTRIHEQYF.

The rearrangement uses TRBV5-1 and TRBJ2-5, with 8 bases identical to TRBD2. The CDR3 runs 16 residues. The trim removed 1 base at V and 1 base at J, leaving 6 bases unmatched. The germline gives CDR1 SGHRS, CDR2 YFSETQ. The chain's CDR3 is CASSLRPTSGQETQYF. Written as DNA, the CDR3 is TGCGCCAGCAGCTTGCGACCAACTAGCGGCCAAGAGACCCAGTACTTC.

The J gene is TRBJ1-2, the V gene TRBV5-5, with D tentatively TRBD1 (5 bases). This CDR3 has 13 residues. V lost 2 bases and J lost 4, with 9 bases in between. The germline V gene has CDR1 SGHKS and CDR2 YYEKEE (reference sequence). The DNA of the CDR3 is TGTGCCAGCAGCTTTCAGGGCAGCTATGGCTACACCTTC. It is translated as CASSFQGSYGYTF.

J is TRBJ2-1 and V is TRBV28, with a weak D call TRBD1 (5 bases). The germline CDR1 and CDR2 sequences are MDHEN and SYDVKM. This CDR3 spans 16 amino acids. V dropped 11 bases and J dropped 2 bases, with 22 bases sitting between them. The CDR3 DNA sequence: TGTGCCGGCGCTGGGCAAAAAGGGGTGACCTACAATGAGCAGTTCTTC. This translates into CAGAGQKGVTYNEQFF.

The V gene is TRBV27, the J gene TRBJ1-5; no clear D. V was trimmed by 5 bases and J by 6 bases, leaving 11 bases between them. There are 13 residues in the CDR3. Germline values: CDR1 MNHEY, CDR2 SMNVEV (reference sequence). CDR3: CASSQTQGQPQHF. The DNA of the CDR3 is TGTGCCAGCAGTCAGACCCAAGGTCAGCCCCAGCATTTT.